These 21 T cell receptor beta chains were sequenced from one sample in a study of T cell responses to AZD1222 COVID-19 vaccine. TCRdb keeps only in-frame clones here, not all; method: immunoSEQ multiplex PCR. This sample has fewer than 120,000 clones; 81% occur once, and the top ten carry 4% to 5%. The sample was peripheral blood, taken on day 0 of AZD1222 vaccination. The receptors were gathered from an adult in good health.

DNA for the CDR3: TGTGCCGGGGGGCCCTATAGCAATCAGCCCCAGCATTTT. The encoded protein is CAGGPYSNQPQHF. The chain carries TRBV6-5 and TRBJ1-5; TRBD1 might be the D (6 bases). The germline V and J ends were trimmed by 11 bases and 0 bases, with 11 bases remaining between them. The CDR3 covers 13 residues. Germline V CDR1 and CDR2: MNHEY, SVGAGI.

V is TRBV2 and J is TRBJ1-1; no firm D call. Germline V gene data show CDR1 as SNHLY and CDR2 as FYNNEI. With 2 bases removed from V and 7 bases from J, the gap between germline ends came to 8 bases. This CDR3 contains 12 residues. CDR3 sequence reads: CASSEQQFEAFF. The CDR3 DNA is TGTGCCAGCAGTGAACAGCAGTTTGAAGCTTTCTTT.

The chain uses TRBV5-1 and TRBJ1-1, with a weak D call TRBD1 (5 bases). V lost 4 bases and J 3 bases, leaving 7 bases between the germline ends. The CDR3 consists of 12 residues. CDR1 SGHRS and CDR2 YFSETQ come from the germline V gene. The DNA of the CDR3 is TGCGCCAGCAGCCAGGGTTACACTGAAGCTTTCTTT. Translating it yields CASSQGYTEAFF.

The chain is built from TRBV15 and TRBJ2-5, with 7 bases fitting TRBD1. V lost 3 bases to trimming and J lost 2 bases; unmatched junction nucleotides: 9. CDR1 is LNHNV, CDR2 YYDKDF, per germline (reference sequence). The CDR3 runs to 16 residues. The CDR3 nucleotides are TGTGCCACCAGCAGGACAGGGAAGGGACAGCAAGAGACCCAGTACTTC. Protein product: CATSRTGKGQQETQYF.

The rearrangement uses TRBV27 and TRBJ1-5, with no clear D. CDR1 is MNHEY and CDR2 is SMNVEV in the germline V gene (reference sequence). CDR3 size: 13 residues. For the CDR3, the DNA is TGTGCTCTAGGAGAAAATAGCAATCAGCCCCAGCATTTT. It yields the protein CALGENSNQPQHF.

The chain employs TRBV30 and TRBJ2-1, with D possibly TRBD1 on 6 matching bases. Between the trimmed V and J ends, which lost 8 bases and 4 bases, there was a span of 18 bases. The germline CDR1 and CDR2 sequences are GTSNPN and SVGIG (reference sequence). The CDR3 consists of 14 residues. The CDR3, as DNA: TGTGCCGGGAAACAGGGCGGAACATACAATGAGCAGTTCTTC. It is translated as CAGKQGGTYNEQFF.

This clone has a handful of counts. The CDR3: CASSSGGTLRGELFF. In DNA, the CDR3 is TGTGCCAGCAGCTCGGGGGGGACGCTCAGAGGGGAGCTGTTTTTT. The chain couples TRBV5-4 to TRBJ2-2; 8 bases agree with TRBD2. CDR3 length: 15 amino acids. Germline CDR1 is SGHNT and CDR2 is YYREEE (reference sequence). With 3 bases clipped from V and 8 bases from J, the junction kept 9 bases outside the gene matches.

The chain joins TRBV3-1 (or the pseudogene TRBV3-2) to TRBJ2-1; D tentatively reads TRBD1 or TRBD2 (5 bases each). Germline V gives CDR1 LGHDT, CDR2 YNNKEL (reference sequence). There are 17 residues in the CDR3. Deletions cut 1 base from V and 1 base from J, with 14 bases between. CDR3: CASSQGFRDGSYNEQFF. The CDR3 bases are TGTGCCAGCAGCCAAGGGTTTCGGGACGGTTCCTACAATGAGCAGTTCTTC.

V and J are TRBV2 and TRBJ1-4; the D is unclear. The germline CDR1 and CDR2 sequences are SNHLY and FYNNEI. V gave up 7 bases and J gave up 0 bases, with 12 bases separating them. CDR3 size: 15 residues. This CDR3 reads CASTTPSATNEKLFF. The DNA for the CDR3 is TGTGCCAGCACCACCCCATCTGCAACTAATGAAAAACTGTTTTTT.

This chain connects TRBV20-1 to TRBJ1-1; D uncertain. V was trimmed by 3 bases and J by 4 bases, leaving 6 bases between them. Germline CDR1 and CDR2: DFQATT and SNEGSKA (reference sequence). This CDR3 has 11 amino acids. The CDR3 DNA is TGCAGTGCTAGGTCCTCCACTGAAGCTTTCTTT. It translates to CSARSSTEAFF.

The chain links TRBV19 to TRBJ1-2; D unclear. Trimming stripped 2 bases from V and 5 bases from J, with 12 bases between. CDR3 length equals 14 residues. CDR1 is LNHDA, CDR2 SQIVND, per germline (reference sequence). Here the CDR3 reads CASSIWQASYGYTF. Here the CDR3 DNA reads TGTGCCAGTAGTATATGGCAGGCGTCTTATGGCTACACCTTC.

The V and J genes are TRBV7-8 and TRBJ1-2, with 9 bases that match TRBD1. From germline, CDR1 is SGHVS and CDR2 FQNEAQ. The CDR3 runs 14 residues. V lost 2 bases and J lost 5; bases outside the gene matches: 3. CDR3 sequence reads: CASSLSGQGYGYTF. The CDR3 bases are TGTGCCAGCAGCTTATCGGGACAGGGTTATGGCTACACCTTC.

This chain links TRBV11-2 with TRBJ2-7; 12 bases are shared with TRBD2. This CDR3 region has 17 residues. Unmatched junction bases numbered 8, after V lost 2 bases and J lost 3 bases. Germline CDR1 and CDR2: SGHAT and FQNNGV. CDR3 in amino acids: CASSLRRGLAGLYEQYF. In DNA form, the CDR3 reads TGTGCCAGCAGCTTAAGGCGGGGACTAGCGGGTCTCTACGAGCAGTACTTC.

The chain employs TRBV25-1 and TRBJ1-4; a possible D gene is TRBD1 (5 bases). The ends were cut back, 1 base at V and 7 bases at J, with 10 bases in the middle. In germline, CDR1 is MGHDK, CDR2 SYGVNS. The CDR3 has 14 residues. The CDR3 sequence is CASSESGTSEKLFF. In DNA, the CDR3 is TGTGCCAGCAGTGAATCCGGGACTTCTGAAAAACTGTTTTTT.

The gene calls are TRBV29-1 and TRBJ2-5, with 7 bases identical to TRBD1. V was clipped by 5 bases and J by 5 bases; unmatched bases: 5. The CDR3 sequence is 12 residues long. Germline CDR1 is SQVTM and CDR2 is ANQGSEA. The CDR3 spells CSVRVRGETQYF. CDR3 nucleotide sequence: TGCAGCGTTCGTGTCAGGGGGGAGACCCAGTACTTC. The full variable domain, completed using reference TRBV29-1 and TRBJ2-5, is SAVISQKPSRDICQRGTSLTIQCQVDSQVTMMFWYRQQPGQSLTLIATANQGSEATYESGFVIDKFPISRPNLTFSTLTVSNMSPEDSSIYLCSVRVRGETQYFGPGTRLLVL.

The chain links TRBV5-6 to TRBJ2-1, with D possibly TRBD1 on 5 matching bases. Germline V gives CDR1 SGHDT, CDR2 YYEEEE. Trimming shortened V by 3 bases and J by 8 bases, and 6 bases separated the two germline ends. This CDR3 has 11 residues. CDR3 sequence reads: CASSWGDEQFF. The CDR3 DNA reads TGTGCCAGCAGCTGGGGCGATGAGCAGTTCTTC.

The chain links TRBV3-1 (or the pseudogene TRBV3-2) to TRBJ1-1; possibly TRBD1 for D (6 bases). The length of the CDR3 is 15 residues. The germline V gene has CDR1 LGHDT and CDR2 YNNKEL (reference sequence). V was pared by 4 bases and J by 6 bases, with 18 bases between. The CDR3 is CASSRGGGGDAEAFF. The CDR3, as DNA: TGTGCCAGCAGCCGAGGGGGAGGGGGTGACGCTGAAGCTTTCTTT.

This sequence joins TRBV20-1 and TRBJ1-2; no reliable D call. The CDR3 consists of 9 residues. Germline CDR1 reads DFQATT; CDR2 reads SNEGSKA (reference sequence). Trimming removed 5 bases at V and 6 bases at J, with 4 bases between. The CDR3 loop is CSAAHGYTF. CDR3 coding DNA: TGCAGTGCTGCCCATGGCTACACCTTC.

The chain is built from TRBV7-2 and TRBJ2-5, with a weak D call TRBD2 (6 bases). The CDR3 extends over 13 amino acids. Germline loops: CDR1 SGHTA, CDR2 FQGNSA. V was cut by 1 base and J by 5 bases, with 8 bases left in between. Written as DNA, the CDR3 is TGTGCCAGCAGCTTAGGGACTAAGGAGACCCAGTACTTC. It codes for CASSLGTKETQYF.

The gene calls are TRBV27 and TRBJ1-2, with D maybe TRBD1 (6 bases). Trimming took 0 bases from V and 8 from J, leaving 22 bases between them. Germline assignment: CDR1 MNHEY and CDR2 SMNVEV (reference sequence). The CDR3 length is 17 residues. The DNA for the CDR3 is TGTGCCAGCAGTTTATCGCAGAGGACAGCCGAATCAAGCGGCTACACCTTC. This gives the protein CASSLSQRTAESSGYTF.

The rearrangement uses TRBV5-1 and TRBJ2-5, with no clear D. CDR3 length: 15 amino acids. CDR1 is SGHRS, CDR2 YFSETQ, per germline. The V end lost 0 bases, the J end lost 0 bases, and 9 bases lay between the germline ends. Written as DNA, the CDR3 is TGCGCCAGCAGCTTGGTATCTGGCGACCAAGAGACCCAGTACTTC. It translates to CASSLVSGDQETQYF.